This is a list of T cell receptor beta chains from one sample in a study of control samples from healthy donors and cancer patients. Profiled with immunoSEQ multiplex PCR; TCRdb holds only in-frame clones, not every one. The repertoire holds roughly 64,000 clones, with approximately 90% as singletons. Sequences were obtained from PBMCs. The receptors were sampled from a woman in her fifties or sixties with colorectal cancer. CDR3s include the opening cysteine and the closing phenylalanine or tryptophan. A D gene is named only where the DNA matches it firmly. Part of the rows lack a size; the others show once, few, many or a class for expanded clones.

V gene: TRBV5-1; J gene: TRBJ2-7; clone size: NA; D gene: NA; CDR3 protein: CASSSQDSYEQYF; CDR3 DNA: TGCGCCAGCAGCTCTCAGGATTCCTACGAGCAGTACTTC
V gene: TRBV27; J gene: TRBJ2-3; clone size: NA; D gene: TRBD2; CDR3 protein: CASSSSLADLATQYF; CDR3 DNA: TGTGCCAGCAGTTCATCACTAGCGGACCTTGCTACGCAGTATTTT
V gene: TRBV6-4; J gene: TRBJ1-1; clone size: NA; D gene: NA; CDR3 protein: CASRTLPGNTEAFF; CDR3 DNA: TGTGCCAGCAGGACACTCCCTGGGAACACTGAAGCTTTCTTT
V gene: TRBV30; J gene: TRBJ1-6; clone size: NA; D gene: NA; CDR3 protein: CAVSSSGSGGLLNSPLHF; CDR3 DNA: TGTGCCGTTTCCTCATCGGGGAGCGGGGGCTTGCTTAATTCACCCCTCCACTTT
V gene: TRBV6-5; J gene: TRBJ1-1; clone size: NA; D gene: NA; CDR3 protein: CASSFWFEANTEAFF; CDR3 DNA: TGTGCCAGCAGTTTCTGGTTTGAGGCGAACACTGAAGCTTTCTTT
V gene: TRBV7-8; J gene: TRBJ1-1; clone size: NA; D gene: NA; CDR3 protein: CASSTHSLQTEAFF; CDR3 DNA: TGTGCCAGCAGCACCCACAGTCTCCAGACGGAAGCTTTCTTT
V gene: TRBV10-1; J gene: TRBJ1-1; clone size: NA; D gene: NA; CDR3 protein: CASSESVGGMNTEAFF; CDR3 DNA: TGCGCCAGCAGTGAGTCGGTAGGCGGAATGAACACTGAAGCTTTCTTT
V gene: TRBV6-6; J gene: TRBJ2-7; clone size: NA; D gene: TRBD2; CDR3 protein: CASTPAGGSSYEQYF; CDR3 DNA: TGTGCCAGCACCCCAGCGGGCGGGAGCTCCTACGAGCAGTACTTC
V gene: TRBV12-5; J gene: TRBJ1-3; clone size: few; D gene: NA; CDR3 protein: CASGFSPINFGTAATGNTIYF; CDR3 DNA: TGTGCTAGTGGTTTCTCGCCTATTAATTTCGGGACGGCAGCCACTGGAAACACCATATATTTT
V gene: TRBV19; J gene: TRBJ1-2; clone size: NA; D gene: TRBD1; CDR3 protein: CASRTGTSRERGYTF; CDR3 DNA: TGTGCCAGTCGGACAGGGACTTCTCGGGAAAGGGGCTACACCTTC
V gene: TRBV2; J gene: TRBJ2-3; clone size: NA; D gene: NA; CDR3 protein: CASSELDQDTQYF; CDR3 DNA: TGTGCCAGCAGTGAGCTAGATCAAGATACGCAGTATTTT
V gene: TRBV28; J gene: TRBJ2-3; clone size: NA; D gene: NA; CDR3 protein: CASNVISDTQYF; CDR3 DNA: TGTGCCAGCAACGTAATTTCAGATACGCAGTATTTT
V gene: TRBV28; J gene: TRBJ2-6; clone size: NA; D gene: NA; CDR3 protein: CASGMVFGANVLTF; CDR3 DNA: TGTGCCAGCGGGATGGTTTTTGGGGCCAACGTCCTGACTTTC
V gene: TRBV5-1; J gene: TRBJ1-5; clone size: NA; D gene: NA; CDR3 protein: CASSPDRLDQPQHF; CDR3 DNA: TGCGCCAGCAGCCCGGACAGACTTGATCAGCCCCAGCATTTT
V gene: TRBV7-9; J gene: TRBJ2-7; clone size: once; D gene: NA; CDR3 protein: CASTFGTGVYEQYF; CDR3 DNA: TGTGCCAGCACCTTCGGGACGGGGGTCTACGAGCAGTACTTC
V gene: TRBV10-3; J gene: TRBJ2-3; clone size: NA; D gene: NA; CDR3 protein: CAIGGEVTQYF; CDR3 DNA: TGTGCCATCGGAGGGGAGGTTACGCAGTATTTT
V gene: TRBV11-3; J gene: TRBJ2-3; clone size: NA; D gene: NA; CDR3 protein: CASSSHTDTQYF; CDR3 DNA: TGTGCCAGCAGCTCCCACACAGATACGCAGTATTTT
V gene: TRBV28; J gene: TRBJ1-2; clone size: NA; D gene: TRBD1; CDR3 protein: CASSLSGGGLHGYTF; CDR3 DNA: TGTGCCAGCAGTTTATCAGGGGGCGGCCTCCACGGCTACACCTTC
V gene: TRBV7-2; J gene: TRBJ1-6; clone size: NA; D gene: TRBD1; CDR3 protein: CASSPGTGQNSPLHF; CDR3 DNA: TGTGCCAGCAGCCCCGGGACAGGCCAAAATTCACCCCTCCACTTT
V gene: TRBV5-6; J gene: TRBJ1-2; clone size: NA; D gene: NA; CDR3 protein: CASSSERAYGYTF; CDR3 DNA: TGTGCCAGCAGCTCCGAACGGGCATATGGCTACACCTTC
V gene: TRBV13; J gene: TRBJ2-7; clone size: few; D gene: TRBD2; CDR3 protein: CASRGGYEQYF; CDR3 DNA: TGTGCCAGCAGGGGGGGGTACGAGCAGTACTTC
V gene: TRBV10-1; J gene: TRBJ2-3; clone size: NA; D gene: TRBD2; CDR3 protein: CASSDYSGVVNTQYF; CDR3 DNA: TGCGCCAGCAGTGATTATAGCGGGGTGGTAAATACGCAGTATTTT
V gene: TRBV18; J gene: TRBJ2-1; clone size: NA; D gene: TRBD2; CDR3 protein: CASSPDRRVAGVLEQFF; CDR3 DNA: TGTGCCAGCTCACCCGATAGGAGGGTAGCGGGAGTGCTTGAGCAGTTCTTC
V gene: TRBV6-5; J gene: TRBJ2-7; clone size: NA; D gene: NA; CDR3 protein: CASSYERRDEQYF; CDR3 DNA: TGTGCCAGCAGCTACGAGCGGCGGGACGAGCAGTACTTC
V gene: TRBV4-2; J gene: TRBJ2-5; clone size: NA; D gene: TRBD2; CDR3 protein: CASSQDALAGEKTQYF; CDR3 DNA: TGTGCCAGCAGCCAAGACGCCCTAGCGGGAGAAAAGACCCAGTACTTC
V gene: TRBV2; J gene: TRBJ1-5; clone size: NA; D gene: NA; CDR3 protein: CASSGERVNQPQHF; CDR3 DNA: TGTGCCAGCAGTGGGGAGAGGGTCAATCAGCCCCAGCATTTT
V gene: TRBV5-1; J gene: TRBJ2-7; clone size: NA; D gene: NA; CDR3 protein: CASYRDTHNEQYF; CDR3 DNA: TGCGCCTCCTACCGGGACACGCACAACGAGCAGTACTTC
V gene: TRBV28; J gene: TRBJ1-2; clone size: once; D gene: NA; CDR3 protein: CASSLEMWAAAKNYGYTF; CDR3 DNA: TGTGCCAGCAGTTTAGAGATGTGGGCAGCGGCGAAGAACTATGGCTACACCTTC
V gene: TRBV24-1; J gene: TRBJ2-1; clone size: NA; D gene: TRBD2; CDR3 protein: CATSDRLAGDEQFF; CDR3 DNA: TGTGCCACCAGTGACCGGTTAGCGGGAGACGAGCAGTTCTTC
V gene: TRBV9; J gene: TRBJ1-1; clone size: once; D gene: NA; CDR3 protein: CASSPLLDTEAFF; CDR3 DNA: TGTGCCAGCAGCCCCCTCTTGGACACTGAAGCTTTCTTT
V gene: TRBV9; J gene: TRBJ1-4; clone size: NA; D gene: TRBD1; CDR3 protein: CASSAKTGEDEKLFF; CDR3 DNA: TGTGCCAGCAGCGCGAAGACAGGGGAAGATGAAAAACTGTTTTTT
V gene: TRBV5-4; J gene: TRBJ2-5; clone size: NA; D gene: TRBD2; CDR3 protein: CASSLGLAGSETQYF; CDR3 DNA: TGTGCCAGCAGTCTAGGACTAGCGGGGAGTGAGACCCAGTACTTC
V gene: TRBV10-2; J gene: TRBJ2-7; clone size: NA; D gene: TRBD1; CDR3 protein: CATQPGQVSYEQYF; CDR3 DNA: TGCGCCACCCAACCGGGACAGGTATCCTACGAGCAGTACTTC
V gene: TRBV5-1; J gene: TRBJ2-7; clone size: NA; D gene: TRBD2; CDR3 protein: CASSLTSGVFNEQYF; CDR3 DNA: TGCGCCAGCAGCTTGACTAGCGGGGTGTTCAACGAGCAGTACTTC
V gene: TRBV6-5; J gene: TRBJ2-1; clone size: NA; D gene: NA; CDR3 protein: CASKRDTSYNEQFF; CDR3 DNA: TGTGCCAGCAAGCGGGACACCTCCTACAATGAGCAGTTCTTC
V gene: TRBV7-2; J gene: TRBJ2-5; clone size: NA; D gene: NA; CDR3 protein: CASSLVTGREETQYF; CDR3 DNA: TGTGCCAGCAGCTTAGTGACAGGGAGGGAAGAGACCCAGTACTTC
V gene: TRBV6-5; J gene: TRBJ2-1; clone size: once; D gene: TRBD2; CDR3 protein: CASSRIAGGPYWPFF; CDR3 DNA: TGTGCCAGCAGTCGAATAGCGGGAGGGCCTTACTGGCCGTTCTTC
V gene: TRBV2; J gene: TRBJ2-3; clone size: NA; D gene: NA; CDR3 protein: CASSLGGSGPQYF; CDR3 DNA: TGTGCCAGCAGTCTGGGCGGCTCGGGGCCGCAGTATTTT
V gene: TRBV3-1/TRBV3-2; J gene: TRBJ2-7; clone size: NA; D gene: NA; CDR3 protein: CASSQEYREPYEQYF; CDR3 DNA: TGTGCCAGCAGCCAAGAATACAGAGAACCCTACGAGCAGTACTTC
V gene: TRBV12-3/TRBV12-4; J gene: TRBJ2-3; clone size: NA; D gene: NA; CDR3 protein: CASSLSDTQYF; CDR3 DNA: TGTGCCAGCAGTTTATCAGATACGCAGTATTTT
V gene: TRBV7-2; J gene: TRBJ2-5; clone size: NA; D gene: NA; CDR3 protein: CASSLDPVGSQYF; CDR3 DNA: TGTGCCAGCAGCTTAGATCCCGTCGGGTCCCAGTACTTC